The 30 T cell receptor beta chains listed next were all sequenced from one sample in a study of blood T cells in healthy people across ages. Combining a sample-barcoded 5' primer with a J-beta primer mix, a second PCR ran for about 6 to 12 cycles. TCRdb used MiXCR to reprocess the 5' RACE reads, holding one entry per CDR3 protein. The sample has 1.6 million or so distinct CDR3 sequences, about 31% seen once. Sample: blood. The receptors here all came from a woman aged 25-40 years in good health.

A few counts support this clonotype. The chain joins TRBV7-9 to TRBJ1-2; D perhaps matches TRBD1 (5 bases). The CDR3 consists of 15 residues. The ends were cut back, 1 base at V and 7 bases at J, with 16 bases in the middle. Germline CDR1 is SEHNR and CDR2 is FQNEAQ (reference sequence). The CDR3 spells CASSLVGAGTSGYTF. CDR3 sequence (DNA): TGTGCCAGCAGCTTAGTCGGGGCAGGCACGAGTGGCTACACCTTC.

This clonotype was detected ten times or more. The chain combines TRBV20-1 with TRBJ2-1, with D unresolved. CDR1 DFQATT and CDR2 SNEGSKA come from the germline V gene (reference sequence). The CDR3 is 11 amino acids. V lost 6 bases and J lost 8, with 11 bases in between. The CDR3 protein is CSASRGDEQFF. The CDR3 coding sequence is TGCAGTGCCTCGAGAGGTGATGAGCAGTTCTTC.

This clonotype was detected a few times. CDR3 protein: CASSVVGANYGYTF. In nucleotides, the CDR3 is TGTGCCAGCAGCGTAGTAGGGGCCAACTATGGCTACACCTTC. This chain uses TRBV9 with TRBJ1-2, with D tentatively TRBD1 (5 bases). The CDR3 covers 14 residues. Germline CDR1 and CDR2: SGDLS and YYNGEE. V was shortened by 0 bases and J by 2 bases, with 8 bases between the two germline ends. Variable domain in full (rest from reference TRBV9 and TRBJ1-2): DSGVTQTPKHLITATGQRVTLRCSPRSGDLSVYWYQQSLDQGLQFLIQYYNGEERAKGNILERFSAQQFPDLHSELNLSSLELGDSALYFCASSVVGANYGYTFGSGTRLTVV.

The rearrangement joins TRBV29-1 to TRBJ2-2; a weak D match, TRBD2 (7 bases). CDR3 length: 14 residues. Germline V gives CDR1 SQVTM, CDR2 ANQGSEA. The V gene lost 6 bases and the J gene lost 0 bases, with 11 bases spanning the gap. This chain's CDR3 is CSVRGGPNTGELFF. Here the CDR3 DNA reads TGCAGCGTGAGGGGGGGGCCGAACACCGGGGAGCTGTTTTTT.

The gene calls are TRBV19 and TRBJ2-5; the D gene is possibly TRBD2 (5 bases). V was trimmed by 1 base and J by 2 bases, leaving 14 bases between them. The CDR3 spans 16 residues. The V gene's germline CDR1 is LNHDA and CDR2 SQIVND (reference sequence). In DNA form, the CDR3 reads TGTGCCAGTAGTATAGCTGAGGGCTGGAAGCAAGAGACCCAGTACTTC. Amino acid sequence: CASSIAEGWKQETQYF.

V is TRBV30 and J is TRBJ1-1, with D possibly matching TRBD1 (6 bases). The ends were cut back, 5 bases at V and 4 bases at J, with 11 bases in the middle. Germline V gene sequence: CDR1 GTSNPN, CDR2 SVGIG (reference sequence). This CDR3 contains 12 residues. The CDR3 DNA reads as TGTGCCTGGGACACAGGGAGCACTGAAGCTTTCTTT. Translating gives CAWDTGSTEAFF. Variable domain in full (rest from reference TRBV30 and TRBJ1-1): SQTIHQWPATLVQPVGSPLSLECTVEGTSNPNLYWYRQAAGRGLQLLFYSVGIGQISSEVPQNLSASRPQDRQFILSSKKLLLSDSGFYLCAWDTGSTEAFFGQGTRLTVV.

The CDR3 bases are TGCAGTGCTAGACACGCCGGGGGGGCCGTTGAGCAGTTCTTC. It codes for CSARHAGGAVEQFF. The V gene is TRBV20-1, the J gene TRBJ2-1; 8 bases fit TRBD2. The CDR3 loop spans 14 amino acids. The V and J ends lost 2 bases and 9 bases, in that order; junction bases with no gene match: 9. Germline V gene data show CDR1 as DFQATT and CDR2 as SNEGSKA (reference sequence).

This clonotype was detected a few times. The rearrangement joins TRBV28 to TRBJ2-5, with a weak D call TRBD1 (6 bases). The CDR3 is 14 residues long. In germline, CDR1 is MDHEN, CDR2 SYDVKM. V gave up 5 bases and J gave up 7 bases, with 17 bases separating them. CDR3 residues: CASSRMTGQRTQYF. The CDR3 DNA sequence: TGTGCCAGCAGTAGAATGACAGGCCAGAGGACCCAGTACTTC.

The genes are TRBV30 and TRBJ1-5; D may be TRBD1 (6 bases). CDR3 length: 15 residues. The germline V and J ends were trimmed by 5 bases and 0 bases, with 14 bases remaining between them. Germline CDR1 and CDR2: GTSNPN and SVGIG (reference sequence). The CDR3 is CAWARGTNSNQPQHF. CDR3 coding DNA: TGTGCCTGGGCGAGGGGGACGAATAGCAATCAGCCCCAGCATTTT.

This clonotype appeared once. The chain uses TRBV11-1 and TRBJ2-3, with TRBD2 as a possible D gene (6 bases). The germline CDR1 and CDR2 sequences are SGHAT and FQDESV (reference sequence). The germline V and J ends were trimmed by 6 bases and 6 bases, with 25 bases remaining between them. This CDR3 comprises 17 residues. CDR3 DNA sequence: TGTGCCAGCAGTTATCTCGGAATAGGCGGGACGACGGATACGCAGTATTTT. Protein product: CASSYLGIGGTTDTQYF.

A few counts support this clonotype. CDR3 residues: CASSPSVDSTDTQYF. CDR3 nucleotide sequence: TGTGCCAGCAGCCCTAGTGTGGATAGCACAGATACGCAGTATTTT. The V gene is TRBV7-9, the J gene TRBJ2-3; D is unresolved. Germline-derived CDR1 and CDR2 are SEHNR and FQNEAQ (reference sequence). CDR3 size: 15 residues. Trimming removed 5 bases at V and 0 bases at J, with 12 bases between.

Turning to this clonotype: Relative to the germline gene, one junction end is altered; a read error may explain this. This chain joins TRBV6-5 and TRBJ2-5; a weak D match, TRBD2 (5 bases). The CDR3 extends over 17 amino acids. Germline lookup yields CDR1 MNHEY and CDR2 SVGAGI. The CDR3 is CASNYSIGSGMKETQYF. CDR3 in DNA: TGTGCCAGCAATTACTCGATTGGATCCGGGATGAAAGAGACCCAGTACTTC.

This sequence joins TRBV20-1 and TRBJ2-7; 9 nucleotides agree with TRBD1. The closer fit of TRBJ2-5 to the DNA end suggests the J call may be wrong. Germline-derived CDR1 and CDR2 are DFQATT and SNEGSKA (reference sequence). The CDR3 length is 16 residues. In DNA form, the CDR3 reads TGCAGTGCCCTGGACAGGGGCCGGAACTCACCGGAGACCCAGTACTTC. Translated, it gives CSALDRGRNSPETQYF.

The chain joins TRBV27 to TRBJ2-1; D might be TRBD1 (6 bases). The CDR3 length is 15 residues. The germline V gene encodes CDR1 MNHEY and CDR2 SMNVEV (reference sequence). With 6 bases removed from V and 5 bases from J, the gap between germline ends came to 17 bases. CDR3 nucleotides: TGTGCCAGCAGGGCGCCTGCCAGGGGAAACAATGAGCAGTTCTTC. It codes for CASRAPARGNNEQFF.

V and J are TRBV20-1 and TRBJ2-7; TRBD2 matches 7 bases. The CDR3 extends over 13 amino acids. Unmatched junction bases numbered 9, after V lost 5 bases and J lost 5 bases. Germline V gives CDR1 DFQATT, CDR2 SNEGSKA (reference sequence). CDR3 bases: TGCAGTGCTCCGGGACTACTCCCCCACGAGCAGTACTTC. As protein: CSAPGLLPHEQYF.

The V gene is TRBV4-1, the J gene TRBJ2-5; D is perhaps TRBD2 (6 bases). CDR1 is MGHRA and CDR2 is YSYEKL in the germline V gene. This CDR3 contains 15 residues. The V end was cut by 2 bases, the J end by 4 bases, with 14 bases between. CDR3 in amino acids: CASSQLGLQGETQYF. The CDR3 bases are TGCGCCAGCAGCCAACTGGGACTTCAGGGAGAGACCCAGTACTTC.

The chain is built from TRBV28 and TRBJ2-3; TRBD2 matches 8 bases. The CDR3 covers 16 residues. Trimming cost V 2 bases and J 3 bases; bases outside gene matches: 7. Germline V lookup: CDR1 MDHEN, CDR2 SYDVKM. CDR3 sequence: CASSLRGGGLTDTQYF. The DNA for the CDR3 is TGTGCCAGCAGTTTACGGGGGGGCGGGCTGACAGATACGCAGTATTTT.

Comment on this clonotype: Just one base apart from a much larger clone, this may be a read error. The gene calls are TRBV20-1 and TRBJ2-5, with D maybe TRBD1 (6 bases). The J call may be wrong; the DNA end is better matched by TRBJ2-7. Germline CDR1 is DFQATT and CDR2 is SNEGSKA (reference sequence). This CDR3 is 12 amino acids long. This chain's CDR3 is CSASRGPNEQYF. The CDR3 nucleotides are TGCAGTGCTAGCAGGGGACCCAACGAGCAGTACTTC.

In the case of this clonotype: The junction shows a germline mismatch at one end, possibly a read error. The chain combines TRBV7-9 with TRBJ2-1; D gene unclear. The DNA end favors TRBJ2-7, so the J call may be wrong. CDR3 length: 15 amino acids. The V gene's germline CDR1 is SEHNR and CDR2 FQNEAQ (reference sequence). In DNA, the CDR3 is TGTGCCAGCAGTCGAGACGGCTTGAGCCCCTACAAGCAGTACTTC. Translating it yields CASSRDGLSPYKQYF.

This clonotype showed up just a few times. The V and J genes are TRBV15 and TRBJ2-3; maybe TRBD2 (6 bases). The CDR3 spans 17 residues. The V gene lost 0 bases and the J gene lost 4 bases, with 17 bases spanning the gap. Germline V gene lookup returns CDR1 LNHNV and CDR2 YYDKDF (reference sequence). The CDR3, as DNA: TGTGCCACCAGCAGAGATCGGGGGTTTGGGGAGGCAGATACGCAGTATTTT. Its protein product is CATSRDRGFGEADTQYF.

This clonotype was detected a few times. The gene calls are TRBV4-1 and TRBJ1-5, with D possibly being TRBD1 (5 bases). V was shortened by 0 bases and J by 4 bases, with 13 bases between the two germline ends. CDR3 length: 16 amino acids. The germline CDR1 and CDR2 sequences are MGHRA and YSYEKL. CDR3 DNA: TGCGCCAGCAGCCAAGAAGGGGCAGGGTCGAATCAGCCCCAGCATTTT. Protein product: CASSQEGAGSNQPQHF.

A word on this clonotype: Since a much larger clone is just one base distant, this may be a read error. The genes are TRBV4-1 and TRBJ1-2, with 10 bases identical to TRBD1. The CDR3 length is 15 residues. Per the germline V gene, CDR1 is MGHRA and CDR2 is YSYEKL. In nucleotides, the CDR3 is TGCGCCAGCAGCCCCCGGACAGGGGGTAACTATAGCTACACCTTC. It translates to CASSPRTGGNYSYTF.

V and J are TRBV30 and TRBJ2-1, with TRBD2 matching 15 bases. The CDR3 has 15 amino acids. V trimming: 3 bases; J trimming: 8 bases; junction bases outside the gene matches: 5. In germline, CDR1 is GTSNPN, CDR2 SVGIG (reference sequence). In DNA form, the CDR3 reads TGTGCCTGGAGGGAGGGACTAGCGGGAGGATATGAGCAGTTCTTC. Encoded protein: CAWREGLAGGYEQFF.

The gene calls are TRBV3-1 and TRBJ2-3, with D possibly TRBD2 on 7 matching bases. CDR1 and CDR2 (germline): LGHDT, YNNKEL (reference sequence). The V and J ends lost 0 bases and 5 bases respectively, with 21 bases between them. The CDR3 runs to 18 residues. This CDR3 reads CASSQDSEGGPERDTQYF. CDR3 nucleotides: TGTGCCAGCAGCCAAGATTCGGAGGGGGGGCCAGAGCGAGATACGCAGTATTTT.

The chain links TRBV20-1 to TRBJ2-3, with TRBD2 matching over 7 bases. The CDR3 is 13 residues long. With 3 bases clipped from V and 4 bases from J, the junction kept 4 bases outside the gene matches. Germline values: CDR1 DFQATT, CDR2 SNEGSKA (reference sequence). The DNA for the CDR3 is TGCAGTGCTAGTGGGGACTACGCAGATACGCAGTATTTT. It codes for CSASGDYADTQYF.

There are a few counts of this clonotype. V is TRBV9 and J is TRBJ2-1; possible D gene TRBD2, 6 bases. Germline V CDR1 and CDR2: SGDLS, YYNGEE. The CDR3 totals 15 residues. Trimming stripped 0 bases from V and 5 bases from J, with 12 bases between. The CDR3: CASSVAGLGDNEQFF. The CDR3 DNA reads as TGTGCCAGCAGCGTAGCGGGACTGGGAGACAATGAGCAGTTCTTC.

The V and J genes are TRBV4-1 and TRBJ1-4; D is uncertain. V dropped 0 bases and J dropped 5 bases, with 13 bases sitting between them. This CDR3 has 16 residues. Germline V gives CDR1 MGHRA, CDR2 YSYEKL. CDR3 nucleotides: TGCGCCAGCAGCCAAGATCCCACGGCGGGAAATGAAAAACTGTTTTTT. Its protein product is CASSQDPTAGNEKLFF.

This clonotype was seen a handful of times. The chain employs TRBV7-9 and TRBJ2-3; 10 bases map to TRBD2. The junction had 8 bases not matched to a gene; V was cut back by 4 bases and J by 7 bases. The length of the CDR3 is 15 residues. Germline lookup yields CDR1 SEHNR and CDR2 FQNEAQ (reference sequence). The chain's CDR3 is CASSSSGRMINTQYF. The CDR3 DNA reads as TGTGCCAGCAGCTCTAGCGGGAGAATGATAAATACGCAGTATTTT.

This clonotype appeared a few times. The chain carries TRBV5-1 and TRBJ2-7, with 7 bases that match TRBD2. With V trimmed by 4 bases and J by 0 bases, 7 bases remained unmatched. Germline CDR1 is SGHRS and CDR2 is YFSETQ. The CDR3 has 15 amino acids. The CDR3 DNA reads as TGCGCCAGCAGCGGGGGACTACTTAGCTCCTACGAGCAGTACTTC. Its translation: CASSGGLLSSYEQYF.

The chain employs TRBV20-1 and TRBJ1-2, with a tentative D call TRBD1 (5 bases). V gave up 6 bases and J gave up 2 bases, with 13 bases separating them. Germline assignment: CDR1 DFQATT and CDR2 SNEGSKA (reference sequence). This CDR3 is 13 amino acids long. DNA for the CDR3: TGCAGTGCCTACCAGGACAAAAACTATGGCTACACCTTC. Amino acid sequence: CSAYQDKNYGYTF.